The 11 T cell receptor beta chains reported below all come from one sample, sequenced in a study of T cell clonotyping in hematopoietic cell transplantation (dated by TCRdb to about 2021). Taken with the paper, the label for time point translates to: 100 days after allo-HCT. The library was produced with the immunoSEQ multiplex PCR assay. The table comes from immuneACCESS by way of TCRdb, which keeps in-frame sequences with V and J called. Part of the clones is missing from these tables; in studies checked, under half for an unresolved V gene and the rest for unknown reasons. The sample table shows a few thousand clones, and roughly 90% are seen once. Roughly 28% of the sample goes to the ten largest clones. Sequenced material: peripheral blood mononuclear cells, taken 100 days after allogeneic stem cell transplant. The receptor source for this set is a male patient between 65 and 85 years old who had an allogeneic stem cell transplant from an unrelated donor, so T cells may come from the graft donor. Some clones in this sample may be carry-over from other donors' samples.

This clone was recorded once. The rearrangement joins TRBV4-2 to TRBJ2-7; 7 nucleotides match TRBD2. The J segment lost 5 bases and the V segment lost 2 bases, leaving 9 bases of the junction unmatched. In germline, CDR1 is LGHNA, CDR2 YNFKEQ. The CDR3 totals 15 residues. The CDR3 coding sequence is TGTGCCAGCAGCCAAACTAGCGCCCGATCACACGAGCAGTACTTC. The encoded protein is CASSQTSARSHEQYF.

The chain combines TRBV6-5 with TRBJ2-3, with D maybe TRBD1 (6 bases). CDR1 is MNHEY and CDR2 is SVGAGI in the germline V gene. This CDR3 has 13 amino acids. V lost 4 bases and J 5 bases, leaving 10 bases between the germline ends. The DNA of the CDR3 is TGTGCCAGCAGTTTGGCAGGGGAAGATACGCAGTATTTT. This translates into CASSLAGEDTQYF.

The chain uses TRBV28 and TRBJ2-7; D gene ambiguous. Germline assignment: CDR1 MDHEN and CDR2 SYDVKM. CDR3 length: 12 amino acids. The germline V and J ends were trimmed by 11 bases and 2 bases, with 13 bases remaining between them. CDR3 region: CAAGRAAYEQYF. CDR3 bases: TGTGCCGCAGGTCGGGCAGCCTACGAGCAGTACTTC.

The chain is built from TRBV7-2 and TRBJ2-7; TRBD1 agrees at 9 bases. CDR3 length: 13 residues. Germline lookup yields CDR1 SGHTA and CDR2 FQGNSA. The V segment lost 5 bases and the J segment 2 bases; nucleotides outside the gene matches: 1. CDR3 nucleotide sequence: TGTGCCAGCAGCGGGACAGGGCCCTACGAGCAGTACTTC. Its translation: CASSGTGPYEQYF.

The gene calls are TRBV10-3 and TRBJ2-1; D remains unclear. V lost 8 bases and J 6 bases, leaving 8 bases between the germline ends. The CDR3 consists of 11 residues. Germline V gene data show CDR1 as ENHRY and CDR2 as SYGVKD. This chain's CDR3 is CAIAIGNEQFF. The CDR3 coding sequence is TGTGCCATCGCTATTGGCAATGAGCAGTTCTTC.

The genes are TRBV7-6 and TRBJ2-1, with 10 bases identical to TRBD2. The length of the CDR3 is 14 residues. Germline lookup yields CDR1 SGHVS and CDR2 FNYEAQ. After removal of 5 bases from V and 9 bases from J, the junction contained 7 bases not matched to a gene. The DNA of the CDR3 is TGTGCCAGCAGCCTCGTGATAGCGGGAGGTGAGCAGTTCTTC. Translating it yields CASSLVIAGGEQFF.

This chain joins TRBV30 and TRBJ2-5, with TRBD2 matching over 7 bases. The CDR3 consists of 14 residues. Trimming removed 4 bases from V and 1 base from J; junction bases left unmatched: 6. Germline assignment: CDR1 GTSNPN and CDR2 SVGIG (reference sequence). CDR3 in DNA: TGTGCCTGGACATGGGGGGGGGTCCAAGAGACCCAGTACTTC. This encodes CAWTWGGVQETQYF.

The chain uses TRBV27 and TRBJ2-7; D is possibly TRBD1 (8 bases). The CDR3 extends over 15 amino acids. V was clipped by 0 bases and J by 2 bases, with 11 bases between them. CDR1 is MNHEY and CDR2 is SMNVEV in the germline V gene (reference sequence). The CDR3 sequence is CASSLSQGGAYEQYF. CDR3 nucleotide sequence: TGTGCCAGCAGTTTATCACAGGGGGGGGCCTACGAGCAGTACTTC.

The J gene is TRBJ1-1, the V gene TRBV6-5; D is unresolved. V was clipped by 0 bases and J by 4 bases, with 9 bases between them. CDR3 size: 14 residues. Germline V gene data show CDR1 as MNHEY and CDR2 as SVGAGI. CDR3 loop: CASSYSGRGTEAFF. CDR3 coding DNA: TGTGCCAGCAGTTACTCAGGGCGAGGCACTGAAGCTTTCTTT.

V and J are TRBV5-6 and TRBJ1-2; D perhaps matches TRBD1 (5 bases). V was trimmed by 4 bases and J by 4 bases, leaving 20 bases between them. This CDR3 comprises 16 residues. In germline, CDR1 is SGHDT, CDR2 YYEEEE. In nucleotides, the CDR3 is TGTGCCAGCAGCGAGAACCAGGGACTGCGGATCTATGGCTACACCTTC. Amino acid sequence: CASSENQGLRIYGYTF.

Here the CDR3 DNA reads TGCGCCAGCAGCTCACGACTAGCGGGAGGTGATGAGCAGTTCTTC. Amino acid sequence: CASSSRLAGGDEQFF. The gene calls are TRBV5-1 and TRBJ2-1, with 13 bases identical to TRBD2. The CDR3 has 15 residues. Looked up from germline, CDR1 is SGHRS and CDR2 is YFSETQ. V lost 3 bases and J lost 8; bases outside the gene matches: 5. The full variable domain, its missing parts supplied by reference TRBV5-1 and TRBJ2-1, is KAGVTQTPRYLIKTRGQQVTLSCSPISGHRSVSWYQQTPGQGLQFLFEYFSETQRNKGNFPGRFSGRQFSNSRSEMNVSTLELGDSALYLCASSSRLAGGDEQFFGPGTRLTVL.